The 27 T cell receptor beta chains below come from one sample, sequenced in a study of OX40 agonist ivuxolimab in advanced cancers. Generated by immunoSEQ multiplex PCR, the TCRdb table keeps only in-frame clones and is missing some. Of roughly 60,000 clones in the sample, 84% were seen once. The specimen was CD4+ or CD8+ T cells sorted from blood, collected in a trial of the OX40 agonist ivuxolimab. The receptors derive from an adult with an advanced solid tumor such as melanoma, head and neck, liver or kidney cancer.

The V and J genes are TRBV2 and TRBJ2-1; possibly TRBD2 for D (6 bases). The CDR3 sequence is 13 residues long. V shed 8 bases and J shed 9 bases, with 17 bases lying between them. The germline gives CDR1 SNHLY, CDR2 FYNNEI. In nucleotides, the CDR3 is TGTGCCAGCGTCGCTCGGCGGGAAGGTGAGCAGTTCTTC. Protein product: CASVARREGEQFF.

This clone showed up just once. The genes are TRBV6-6 and TRBJ1-5, with D tentatively TRBD1 (5 bases). The CDR3 consists of 13 residues. Germline CDR1 MNHNY, CDR2 SVGAGI (reference sequence). V dropped 11 bases and J dropped 4 bases, with 15 bases sitting between them. The CDR3 nucleotides are TGTGCCTCCCAGGGCGTTAGTAATCAGCCCCAGCATTTT. Its protein is CASQGVSNQPQHF.

This chain connects TRBV2 to TRBJ2-1; D might be TRBD1 (5 bases). The V end lost 1 base, the J end lost 0 bases, and 7 bases lay between the germline ends. The germline CDR1 and CDR2 sequences are SNHLY and FYNNEI. This CDR3 comprises 15 residues. CDR3 sequence: CASSEDRSSYNEQFF. The CDR3 DNA reads as TGTGCCAGCAGTGAAGACAGGAGCTCCTACAATGAGCAGTTCTTC.

V and J are TRBV27 and TRBJ2-7; 12 bases fit TRBD2. Unmatched junction bases numbered 6, after V lost 2 bases and J lost 7 bases. The CDR3 spans 15 residues. The germline V gene has CDR1 MNHEY and CDR2 SMNVEV (reference sequence). The CDR3 DNA is TGTGCCAGCAGTTTAACGACTAGCGGGAGTAGTGAGCAGTACTTC. Translation: CASSLTTSGSSEQYF.

The chain combines TRBV13 with TRBJ2-3; 7 bases line up with TRBD2. CDR1 and CDR2 (germline): PRHDT, FYEKMQ (reference sequence). Unmatched junction bases numbered 3, after V lost 3 bases and J lost 6 bases. CDR3 size: 13 residues. CDR3 DNA: TGTGCCAGCAGCTTCAGCGGGATGGATACGCAGTATTTT. As protein: CASSFSGMDTQYF.

V and J are TRBV19 and TRBJ2-5; 7 bases map to TRBD1. With V trimmed by 5 bases and J by 1 base, 1 base remained unmatched. This CDR3 contains 13 residues. Germline-derived CDR1 and CDR2 are LNHDA and SQIVND (reference sequence). The CDR3 DNA reads as TGTGCCAGTAGTGGGGACAGCCAAGAGACCCAGTACTTC. Translated: CASSGDSQETQYF.

The chain links TRBV15 to TRBJ2-1; no clear D. The CDR3 extends over 15 amino acids. CDR1 is LNHNV and CDR2 is YYDKDF in the germline V gene (reference sequence). Trimming took 5 bases from V and 4 from J, leaving 15 bases between them. The CDR3 loop reads CATSPRVGPYNEQFF. CDR3 DNA sequence: TGTGCCACCAGCCCTCGAGTAGGACCTTACAATGAGCAGTTCTTC.

The V and J genes are TRBV5-8 and TRBJ1-2, with D perhaps TRBD1 (5 bases). Germline values: CDR1 SGHTS, CDR2 YDEGEE. The CDR3 runs to 15 residues. Trimming pared 0 bases from V and 4 bases from J, leaving 13 bases between. The chain's CDR3 is CASSLGRRVGYGYTF. DNA of the CDR3: TGTGCCAGCAGCTTGGGCCGCAGGGTCGGCTATGGCTACACCTTC.

The rearrangement uses TRBV2 and TRBJ2-5; D might be TRBD1 (6 bases). CDR3 length: 14 amino acids. Germline loops: CDR1 SNHLY, CDR2 FYNNEI. Deletions cut 3 bases from V and 2 bases from J, with 10 bases between. The CDR3 DNA reads TGTGCCAGCAGTGACCACAGGGTACAAGAGACCCAGTACTTC. It is translated as CASSDHRVQETQYF.

This chain's CDR3 is CASSKYRVNEKLFF. The CDR3 DNA follows: TGTGCCAGCAGTAAATACAGGGTAAATGAAAAACTGTTTTTT. The rearrangement links TRBV6-5 to TRBJ1-4; D perhaps matches TRBD1 (6 bases). There are 14 residues in the CDR3. V was pared by 5 bases and J by 5 bases, with 12 bases between. The germline V gene has CDR1 MNHEY and CDR2 SVGAGI.

The V and J genes are TRBV19 and TRBJ2-5, with D perhaps assigned TRBD1 or TRBD2 (6 bases each). CDR3 size: 14 residues. Per the germline V gene, CDR1 is LNHDA and CDR2 is SQIVND (reference sequence). V gave up 4 bases and J gave up 9 bases, with 18 bases separating them. CDR3 protein: CASSKGDWEGAQYF. As DNA, the CDR3 is TGTGCCAGTAGTAAGGGGGACTGGGAAGGGGCCCAGTACTTC.

The CDR3 DNA follows: TGTGCCAGCAGCCAGGGCAACACTGAAGCTTTCTTT. Residues: CASSQGNTEAFF. The chain is built from TRBV6-5 and TRBJ1-1; TRBD1 might be the D (5 bases). CDR3 length: 12 amino acids. V lost 6 bases and J lost 2, with 7 bases in between. Germline lookup yields CDR1 MNHEY and CDR2 SVGAGI.

This sequence joins TRBV6-6 and TRBJ2-5, with 10 bases lining up with TRBD2. V shed 4 bases and J 2 bases; nucleotides not matched to a gene: 4. The CDR3 sequence is 15 residues long. Per germline, CDR1 MNHNY and CDR2 SVGAGI (reference sequence). Here the CDR3 reads CASSWNSGGQETQYF. CDR3 coding DNA: TGTGCCAGCAGTTGGAATAGCGGGGGGCAAGAGACCCAGTACTTC.

The sample holds one count of this clone. The V gene is TRBV4-1, the J gene TRBJ2-5; 7 bases fit TRBD1. Germline V gene data show CDR1 as MGHRA and CDR2 as YSYEKL. The CDR3 totals 16 residues. The junction had 12 bases not matched to a gene; V was cut back by 3 bases and J by 5 bases. This CDR3 reads CASSQTGQLTRETQYF. The CDR3 nucleotides read TGCGCCAGCAGCCAGACGGGACAGCTAACTCGGGAGACCCAGTACTTC.

The rearrangement links TRBV5-5 to TRBJ2-3; D is undetermined. V dropped 0 bases and J dropped 0 bases, with 11 bases sitting between them. The CDR3 contains 16 residues. Germline V gene data show CDR1 as SGHKS and CDR2 as YYEKEE (reference sequence). The CDR3 spells CASSLGVSQSTDTQYF. DNA for the CDR3: TGTGCCAGCAGCTTGGGTGTCAGCCAAAGCACAGATACGCAGTATTTT.

This sequence joins TRBV4-1 and TRBJ2-1; 9 positions match TRBD1. CDR3 length: 15 residues. Germline trimming cut 5 bases from V and 7 bases from J; bases unmatched to any gene: 9. Per the germline V gene, CDR1 is MGHRA and CDR2 is YSYEKL. The CDR3 loop reads CASSKPPGQGNEQFF. The CDR3 nucleotides read TGCGCCAGCAGCAAACCACCGGGACAGGGTAATGAGCAGTTCTTC.

The gene calls are TRBV28 and TRBJ1-4; 8 bases agree with TRBD1. Germline CDR1 and CDR2: MDHEN and SYDVKM. The trim removed 8 bases at V and 3 bases at J, leaving 5 bases unmatched. The CDR3 has 14 residues. The CDR3 sequence: CASLAGQANEKLFF. The CDR3, as DNA: TGTGCCAGCCTCGCGGGACAGGCTAATGAAAAACTGTTTTTT.

The chain carries TRBV6-6 and TRBJ1-1; D is unresolved. The V end was cut by 7 bases, the J end by 0 bases, with 15 bases between. CDR3 size: 15 residues. Germline CDR1 is MNHNY and CDR2 is SVGAGI (reference sequence). CDR3 sequence (DNA): TGTGCCAGCACCTCGGGCGGCGCAGTGAACACTGAAGCTTTCTTT. Translation gives CASTSGGAVNTEAFF.

The V and J genes are TRBV7-9 and TRBJ1-2; D is possibly TRBD1 (6 bases). The CDR3 has 15 residues. Germline loops: CDR1 SEHNR, CDR2 FQNEAQ (reference sequence). Between the trimmed V and J ends, which lost 7 bases and 7 bases, there was a span of 22 bases. In DNA, the CDR3 is TGTGCCAGCATCCCGGGGGCTGCTTTAACTGGTGGCTACACCTTC. As protein: CASIPGAALTGGYTF.

The J gene is TRBJ2-5, the V gene TRBV7-6, with 11 bases aligning to TRBD1. The germline CDR1 and CDR2 sequences are SGHVS and FNYEAQ. This CDR3 contains 16 residues. The junction had 6 bases not matched to a gene; V was cut back by 1 base and J by 5 bases. CDR3 region: CASSLVPDRGRETQYF. The CDR3 nucleotides are TGTGCCAGCAGCTTAGTGCCGGACAGGGGGCGGGAGACCCAGTACTTC.

The chain is built from TRBV5-4 and TRBJ2-3, with TRBD1 identical over 11 bases. Trimming cost V 1 base and J 6 bases; bases outside gene matches: 4. The V gene's germline CDR1 is SGHNT and CDR2 YYREEE (reference sequence). This CDR3 has 15 residues. This CDR3 is CASSLWTGGADTQYF. DNA for the CDR3: TGTGCCAGCAGCTTGTGGACAGGGGGCGCGGATACGCAGTATTTT.

The J gene is TRBJ2-6, the V gene TRBV18; the D gene could be TRBD1 or TRBD2 (6 bases each). The V end lost 3 bases, the J end lost 4 bases, and 10 bases lay between the germline ends. From germline, CDR1 is KGHSH and CDR2 LQKENI. The CDR3 covers 15 residues. The CDR3 region is CASSPPGAGANVLTF. The CDR3, as DNA: TGTGCCAGCTCACCTCCGGGGGCCGGGGCCAACGTCCTGACTTTC.

The rearrangement uses TRBV6-6 and TRBJ1-4; perhaps TRBD1 as D (5 bases). V lost 6 bases, J lost 5 bases, and 10 bases lay in between. The germline V gene encodes CDR1 MNHNY and CDR2 SVGAGI (reference sequence). The CDR3 has 13 amino acids. The DNA for the CDR3 is TGTGCCAGCAGCCCCGAGGGGAATGAAAAACTGTTTTTT. Residues: CASSPEGNEKLFF.

The chain employs TRBV28 and TRBJ1-5; D is unclear. V was cut by 6 bases and J by 5 bases, with 17 bases left in between. The CDR3 totals 15 residues. CDR1 is MDHEN, CDR2 SYDVKM, per germline. The CDR3 region has the DNA TGTGCCAGCAGCCGAGCCGGAGGTCGGGATCAGCCCCAGCATTTT. Translating gives CASSRAGGRDQPQHF.

This chain connects TRBV27 to TRBJ2-7; D is unresolved. Germline CDR1 and CDR2: MNHEY and SMNVEV (reference sequence). V was trimmed by 3 bases and J by 6 bases, leaving 12 bases between them. The length of the CDR3 is 13 residues. For the CDR3, the DNA is TGTGCCAGCAGTTTTGGTGAGCGCACCGAGCAGTACTTC. Residues: CASSFGERTEQYF.

The chain recombines TRBV15 with TRBJ1-4; D is perhaps TRBD1 (5 bases). Trimming cost V 0 bases and J 10 bases, with 18 bases left between them. The CDR3 consists of 16 residues. Germline CDR1 is LNHNV and CDR2 is YYDKDF (reference sequence). The CDR3 protein is CATSREKLQGKVKLFF. The CDR3 DNA follows: TGTGCCACCAGCAGAGAAAAATTGCAGGGTAAAGTAAAACTGTTTTTT.

The gene calls are TRBV5-1 and TRBJ1-4; D ambiguous. CDR1 is SGHRS, CDR2 YFSETQ, per germline. V dropped 5 bases and J dropped 6 bases, with 14 bases sitting between them. CDR3 length equals 14 residues. The CDR3 nucleotides are TGCGCCAGCAGGCGATTTCTTGGGGATGAAAAACTGTTTTTT. Translation: CASRRFLGDEKLFF.